The 23 T cell receptor beta chains given below trace back to one sample, sequenced in a study of cytomegalovirus exposure and HLA in healthy donors. Only in-frame clones appear in the TCRdb table, and some are missing; sequencing was by immunoSEQ multiplex PCR. The table records a few hundred thousand clones, approximately 86% of them present only once. The specimen sequenced was PBMCs. Receptors originate from a woman aged 18-35 years in good health and CMV-seronegative.

The chain has TRBV2 and TRBJ1-5, with D hard to call. Trimming took 7 bases from V and 5 from J, leaving 21 bases between them. CDR1 and CDR2 from the germline V gene are SNHLY and FYNNEI. The CDR3 has 16 residues. Written as DNA, the CDR3 is TGTGCCAGCACCGGTTTGGGAGGGTGGGTAGATCAGCCCCAGCATTTT. Encoded protein: CASTGLGGWVDQPQHF.

V is TRBV11-3 and J is TRBJ2-1, with D possibly matching TRBD2 (6 bases). The V gene's germline CDR1 is SGHNT and CDR2 YENEEA. This CDR3 spans 13 amino acids. Trimming removed 0 bases at V and 7 bases at J, with 7 bases between. The CDR3 reads CASSLDRGNEQFF. Here the CDR3 DNA reads TGTGCCAGCAGCTTAGATCGGGGGAATGAGCAGTTCTTC.

Written as DNA, the CDR3 is TGTGCTAGTGGTTTAGGGGACAGGGGGCTTGAAAAACTGTTTTTT. Protein: CASGLGDRGLEKLFF. The chain recombines TRBV12-5 with TRBJ1-4; 12 bases match TRBD1. The V segment lost 3 bases and the J segment 7 bases; nucleotides outside the gene matches: 3. CDR3 size: 15 residues. CDR1 LGHNT and CDR2 FRNRAP come from the germline V gene.

The J gene is TRBJ1-1, the V gene TRBV11-2; D remains ambiguous. V was shortened by 7 bases and J by 4 bases, with 13 bases between the two germline ends. CDR3 size: 13 residues. CDR1 is SGHAT and CDR2 is FQNNGV in the germline V gene. The CDR3 reads CASMTKVGTEAFF. The CDR3 coding sequence is TGTGCCAGCATGACAAAGGTGGGCACTGAAGCTTTCTTT.

For this clone: This same CDR3 is encoded by further DNA sequences in the sample. V usage is TRBV7-9 and J usage is TRBJ1-5, with D perhaps matching TRBD1 (5 bases). The CDR3 runs 15 residues. In germline, CDR1 is SEHNR, CDR2 FQNEAQ (reference sequence). V was cut by 1 base and J by 2 bases, with 9 bases left in between. For the CDR3, the DNA is TGTGCCAGCAGCTTAGGTACAGGACGCAATCAGCCCCAGCATTTT. Translated: CASSLGTGRNQPQHF.

The genes are TRBV6-5 and TRBJ2-7; no reliable D call. This CDR3 is built from 13 residues. Per the germline V gene, CDR1 is MNHEY and CDR2 is SVGAGI. The V and J ends lost 2 bases and 4 bases respectively, with 9 bases between them. The CDR3 region is CASSYRSGYEQYF. CDR3 coding DNA: TGTGCCAGCAGTTACCGGAGTGGGTACGAGCAGTACTTC.

The rearrangement uses TRBV9 and TRBJ1-4; possibly TRBD1 for D (6 bases). The germline V and J ends were trimmed by 0 bases and 6 bases, with 12 bases remaining between them. CDR3 size: 15 residues. Germline V gives CDR1 SGDLS, CDR2 YYNGEE. The CDR3 loop reads CASSVGRGFDEKLFF. In DNA form, the CDR3 reads TGTGCCAGCAGCGTAGGCAGGGGTTTCGATGAAAAACTGTTTTTT.

This clone was seen just once. The rearrangement links TRBV4-3 to TRBJ1-2; 12 nucleotides match TRBD1. The CDR3 spans 19 residues. Germline lookup yields CDR1 LGHNA and CDR2 YSLEER. V lost 3 bases and J lost 2; bases outside the gene matches: 13. CDR3 sequence: CASSHGVSGTGGQNYGYTF. CDR3 DNA: TGCGCCAGCAGCCACGGGGTATCCGGGACAGGGGGCCAGAACTATGGCTACACCTTC.

This chain connects TRBV6-5 to TRBJ1-2; no firm D call. The V gene lost 5 bases and the J gene lost 8 bases, with 12 bases spanning the gap. This CDR3 has 12 amino acids. Germline lookup yields CDR1 MNHEY and CDR2 SVGAGI. CDR3 protein: CASSTPQRGYTF. The DNA of the CDR3 is TGTGCCAGCAGTACCCCCCAGAGGGGCTACACCTTC.

The chain recombines TRBV6-6 with TRBJ2-2; 7 positions match TRBD1. The germline V gene has CDR1 MNHNY and CDR2 SVGAGI (reference sequence). The V gene end was trimmed by 8 bases and the J gene end by 5 bases; junction bases not matched to a gene: 8. The length of the CDR3 is 14 residues. The CDR3 DNA reads TGTGCCAGCGAGAGGGGGCGTCTAACCGGGGAGCTGTTTTTT. Translated, it gives CASERGRLTGELFF.

In this sample, this clone turned up a few times. The rearrangement links TRBV7-9 to TRBJ1-2, with a weak D call TRBD1 (6 bases). From germline, CDR1 is SEHNR and CDR2 FQNEAQ (reference sequence). The ends were cut back, 4 bases at V and 8 bases at J, with 17 bases in the middle. CDR3 length equals 14 residues. The CDR3 is CASSSLTGPGGYTF. The CDR3 DNA follows: TGTGCCAGCAGCTCACTGACAGGTCCGGGAGGCTACACCTTC.

This clone has just a few counts. V and J are TRBV7-9 and TRBJ1-2; the D is unclear. The CDR3 has 15 residues. Germline lookup yields CDR1 SEHNR and CDR2 FQNEAQ (reference sequence). The germline V and J ends were trimmed by 7 bases and 0 bases, with 15 bases remaining between them. The CDR3 nucleotides read TGTGCCAGCACATCATTCGACACAACTAACTATGGCTACACCTTC. Amino acid sequence: CASTSFDTTNYGYTF.

The chain couples TRBV11-3 to TRBJ2-5; D perhaps matches TRBD2 (5 bases). Germline V CDR1 and CDR2: SGHNT, YENEEA. The CDR3 is made up of 20 amino acids. V was trimmed by 1 base and J by 2 bases, leaving 26 bases between them. The CDR3 is CASSLALDRYQLEEQETQYF. CDR3 sequence (DNA): TGTGCCAGCAGCTTAGCGCTTGACCGTTACCAGCTGGAGGAACAAGAGACCCAGTACTTC. Full variable domain (outside the CDR3, taken from reference TRBV11-3 and TRBJ2-5): EAGVVQSPRYKIIEKKQPVAFWCNPISGHNTLYWYLQNLGQGPELLIRYENEEAVDDSQLPKDRFSAERLKGVDSTLKIQPAELGDSAVYLCASSLALDRYQLEEQETQYFGPGTRLLVL.

A word on this clone: One end of the junction does not line up with germline, which may come from a read error. The rearrangement joins TRBV29-1 to TRBJ2-7, with TRBD2 matching 14 bases. CDR1 is SQVTM and CDR2 is ANQGSEA in the germline V gene. The length of the CDR3 is 13 residues. This chain's CDR3 is CSVTSGRAYEQYF. DNA for the CDR3: TGCAGCGTGACTAGCGGGAGGGCCTATGAGCAGTACTTC.

V usage is TRBV19 and J usage is TRBJ2-1; possible D gene TRBD2, 6 bases. This CDR3 comprises 13 residues. Germline CDR1 LNHDA, CDR2 SQIVND (reference sequence). The V and J ends lost 2 bases and 12 bases respectively, with 14 bases between them. The CDR3 is CASSIPTGVGQFF. Written as DNA, the CDR3 is TGTGCCAGTAGTATACCCACGGGGGTAGGGCAGTTCTTC.

V is TRBV18 and J is TRBJ2-7, with 8 bases fitting TRBD1. CDR1 is KGHSH and CDR2 is LQKENI in the germline V gene. CDR3 size: 17 residues. Trimming removed 1 base from V and 0 bases from J; junction bases left unmatched: 8. The CDR3 reads CASSPRRTGTSSYEQYF. The CDR3 DNA follows: TGTGCCAGCTCACCACGGCGGACAGGGACAAGCTCCTACGAGCAGTACTTC.

This chain connects TRBV11-3 to TRBJ1-6; D is perhaps TRBD1 (6 bases). Germline V gene sequence: CDR1 SGHNT, CDR2 YENEEA. Trimming took 11 bases from V and 0 from J, leaving 14 bases between them. The CDR3 extends over 15 amino acids. The CDR3 loop reads CAGLTGLSYNSPLHF. The CDR3 region has the DNA TGTGCCGGTTTAACAGGGCTCTCCTATAATTCACCCCTCCACTTT.

The genes are TRBV29-1 and TRBJ1-1; 7 bases match TRBD1. Per the germline V gene, CDR1 is SQVTM and CDR2 is ANQGSEA. The CDR3 is 13 amino acids. The J segment lost 4 bases and the V segment lost 5 bases, leaving 7 bases of the junction unmatched. CDR3 nucleotides: TGCAGCGTTTCAGGGGGAAAGATCACTGAAGCTTTCTTT. Translating it yields CSVSGGKITEAFF.

The J gene is TRBJ1-5, the V gene TRBV4-3; D is undetermined. The V gene's germline CDR1 is LGHNA and CDR2 YSLEER. Trimming removed 0 bases from V and 2 bases from J, with 11 bases in between. The CDR3 consists of 16 residues. CDR3 nucleotides: TGCGCCAGCAGCCAAGATCTCGGGAAGGGCAATCAGCCCCAGCATTTT. Residues: CASSQDLGKGNQPQHF.

The CDR3 bases are TGTGCCAGCATCTACGGGGGACGCAGGACCGAAGCTTTCTTT. Translating gives CASIYGGRRTEAFF. This chain links TRBV6-6 with TRBJ1-1, with D perhaps TRBD1 (5 bases). This CDR3 contains 14 residues. CDR1 and CDR2 (germline): MNHNY, SVGAGI (reference sequence). The V end lost 7 bases, the J end lost 8 bases, and 20 bases lay between the germline ends.

Only one count was recorded for this clone. V is TRBV5-1 and J is TRBJ2-1, with 7 bases identical to TRBD1. Germline V gene data show CDR1 as SGHRS and CDR2 as YFSETQ. Trimming cost V 2 bases and J 5 bases; bases outside gene matches: 7. This CDR3 contains 15 residues. The CDR3 sequence is CASSLRTGPNNEQFF. The CDR3 DNA is TGCGCCAGCAGCTTACGGACAGGCCCTAACAATGAGCAGTTCTTC.

This clone was recorded only once. The chain employs TRBV11-2 and TRBJ1-5; TRBD1 aligns across 7 bases. Germline values: CDR1 SGHAT, CDR2 FQNNGV. There are 14 residues in the CDR3. J was trimmed by 4 bases and V by 3 bases; bases with no gene match: 3. CDR3 sequence reads: CASSFQGGNQPQHF. The CDR3 DNA sequence: TGTGCCAGCAGCTTCCAGGGGGGAAATCAGCCCCAGCATTTT.

V and J are TRBV9 and TRBJ2-7, with D perhaps TRBD1 (5 bases). The CDR3 has 12 residues. The germline V gene has CDR1 SGDLS and CDR2 YYNGEE. Trimming took off 3 bases at V and 5 bases at J, with 9 bases between the two ends. The CDR3 DNA sequence: TGTGCCAGCAGCGCCGACAGAGACGAGCAGTACTTC. Translation gives CASSADRDEQYF.